The clone carrying this T cell receptor beta chain was detected ten times or more. What it binds is unknown. Germline CDR1 is SEHNR and CDR2 is FQNEAQ (reference sequence). The CDR3 has 14 residues. The V gene end was trimmed by 4 bases and the J gene end by 6 bases; junction bases not matched to a gene: 5. This entry is derived from a study of early T cells in non-severe SARS-CoV-2 infection. Study-level background: Sequencing targeted bulk RNA from unsorted whole blood, leaving chains unpaired. Points from the study as a whole: VDJdb matching, biased toward anti-spike CD8 responses, missed private and CD4 specificities.

Individual cDNA molecules were tagged with unique molecular identifiers, the study reported. TCRdb analysed the 5' RACE reads with MiXCR anew, one entry per CDR3 protein. The table has 40,000 to 45,000 distinct CDR3 sequences, over 3.5% seen once; the top ten hold about 5%. Sequences were obtained from whole blood. The V and J genes are TRBV7-9 and TRBJ2-7, with 11 bases that match TRBD1. This TCR was sampled from an adult who was a healthcare worker with PCR-confirmed SARS-CoV-2 infection or an uninfected control (not recorded which). CDR3 in amino acids: CASSSGQGGLEQYF. CDR3 DNA: TGTGCCAGCAGCTCGGGACAGGGGGGGCTCGAGCAGTACTTC.